This TCR beta chain appears in the sequencing data of a study of post-analysis software for immune sequencing data. Study findings and constraints: Roughly five TRBV segments, including TRBV5-6, TRBV5-1 and TRBV20-1, were more frequent in patients than controls.

Prepared libraries of TCR beta cDNA carried unique molecular identifiers. TCRdb used MiXCR to reprocess the PCR reads, holding one entry per CDR3 protein. This table holds approximately 770,000 distinct CDR3 sequences, around 42% found once. Germline V CDR1 and CDR2: SGHRS, YFSETQ. Losses at the gene ends were 6 bases for V and 11 bases for J; bases not matched to a gene: 19. CDR3 length equals 15 residues. The sample holds a few counts of this clonotype. Its antigen is undetermined. Sequencing input: blood. The clonotype originates from a girl between 10 and 17 years old with multiple sclerosis. The rearrangement joins TRBV5-1 to TRBJ2-5, with 7 bases matching TRBD1. The CDR3 loop is CASNLGWTGVEEQYF. DNA for the CDR3: TGCGCCAGCAACCTTGGGTGGACAGGCGTAGAAGAGCAGTACTTC.